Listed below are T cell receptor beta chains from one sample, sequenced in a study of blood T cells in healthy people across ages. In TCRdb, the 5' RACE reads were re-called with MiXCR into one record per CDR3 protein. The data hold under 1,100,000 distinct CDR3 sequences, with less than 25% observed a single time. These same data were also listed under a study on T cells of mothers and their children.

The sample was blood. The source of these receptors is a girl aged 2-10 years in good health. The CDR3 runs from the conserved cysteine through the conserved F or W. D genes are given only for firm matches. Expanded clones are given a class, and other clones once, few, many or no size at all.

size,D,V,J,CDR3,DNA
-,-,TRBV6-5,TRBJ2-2,CASSLPSPTGELFF,TGTGCCAGCAGCCTCCCGAGCCCAACCGGGGAGCTGTTTTTT
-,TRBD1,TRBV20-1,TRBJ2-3,CSAYGQGSTDTQYF,TGCAGTGCTTATGGACAGGGTAGCACAGATACGCAGTATTTT
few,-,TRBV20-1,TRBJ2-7,CSARKSREQYF,TGCAGTGCTAGAAAAAGCCGCGAGCAGTACTTC
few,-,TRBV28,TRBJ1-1,CASSLGRKTEAFF,TGTGCCAGCAGTTTGGGTAGGAAAACTGAAGCTTTCTTT
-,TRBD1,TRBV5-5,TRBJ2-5,CASSPDPTGVIQETQYF,TGTGCCAGCAGCCCTGATCCGACAGGGGTGATCCAAGAGACCCAGTACTTC
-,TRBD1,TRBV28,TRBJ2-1,CASKGTVTGDNEQFF,TGTGCCAGCAAGGGCACCGTGACAGGGGACAATGAGCAGTTCTTC
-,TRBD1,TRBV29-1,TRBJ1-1,CSGGTGQRNTEAFF,TGCAGCGGCGGGACAGGGCAGAGGAACACTGAAGCTTTCTTT
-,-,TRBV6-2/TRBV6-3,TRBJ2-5,CASGGLSETLYF,TGTGCCAGCGGGGGCCTGAGCGAGACCCTGTACTTC
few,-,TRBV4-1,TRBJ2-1,CASSQEGGAHNEQFF,TGCGCCAGCAGCCAAGAGGGGGGCGCCCACAATGAGCAGTTCTTC
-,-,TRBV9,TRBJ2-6,CVSRPRGEVSGANVLTF,TGTGTCAGCAGGCCTAGGGGGGAGGTCTCTGGGGCCAACGTCCTGACTTTC
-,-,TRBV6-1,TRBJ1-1,CASSNIWRQTEARMNTEAFF,TGTGCCAGCAGCAACATTTGGCGGCAGACCGAAGCCCGAATGAACACTGAAGCTTTCTTT
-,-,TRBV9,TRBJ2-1,CASSASTVGVYNEQFF,TGTGCCAGCAGCGCGTCGACGGTGGGGGTGTACAATGAGCAGTTCTTC
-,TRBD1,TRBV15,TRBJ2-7,CATRGQGAYEQYF,TGTGCCACCCGGGGACAGGGGGCTTACGAGCAGTACTTC
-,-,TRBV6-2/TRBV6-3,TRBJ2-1,CASSQYEQFF,TGTGCCAGCAGCCAGTATGAGCAGTTCTTC
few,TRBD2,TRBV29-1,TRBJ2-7,CSVWGLDTEQYF,TGCAGCGTGTGGGGACTAGATACCGAGCAGTACTTC
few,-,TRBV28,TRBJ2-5,CASSFSDSSEETQYF,TGTGCCAGCAGTTTCTCCGACTCCTCCGAAGAGACCCAGTACTTC
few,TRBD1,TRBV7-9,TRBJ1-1,CASSLGGQGASGAFF,TGTGCCAGCAGCTTGGGGGGACAGGGGGCTTCTGGGGCTTTCTTT
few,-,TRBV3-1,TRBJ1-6,CASSQGVGSPLHF,TGTGCCAGCAGCCAAGGGGTGGGGTCACCCCTCCACTTT
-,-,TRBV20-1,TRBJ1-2,CSAPLSGERCGYSF,TGCAGTGCTCCCCTCTCAGGGGAGAGGTGTGGCTACTCCTTC